What follows is one TCR beta chain and its context. Its antigen is not known. The data stem from a study of cytomegalovirus exposure and HLA in healthy donors. Study context: Among the approximately 400 donors who were genotyped, about 80% fell in the genetic ancestry cluster that is associated with self-reported Caucasian donors. Whole-study findings and limits: Later work associated roughly 15,000 TCR beta sequences with HLA alleles at 0.05 false discovery rate. Trimming of TCR beta V- and J-genes showed a link, identified in a later analysis, to a missense DCLRE1C variant.

The primer mix had 60 Vbeta and 13 Jbeta primers. Repertoires were generated with immunoSEQ multiplex PCR, while TCRdb's copy carries only in-frame clones and drops some. The profile shows under 150,000 clones, 75% to 80% of them singletons. Sampled while nominally healthy, donors likely had unrecorded immune exposures. The length of the CDR3 is 20 residues. Germline CDR1 LNHNV, CDR2 YYDKDF (reference sequence). The ends were cut back, 1 base at V and 3 bases at J, with 24 bases in the middle. Sequences were obtained from PBMCs. The sequence was collected from a woman in her 50s in good health and CMV-seronegative. The chain uses TRBV15 and TRBJ1-4; D unresolved. CDR3 protein: CATSRVGLVPLPRANEKLFF. The DNA of the CDR3 is TGTGCCACCAGCAGAGTGGGTCTGGTCCCGCTGCCTCGGGCTAATGAAAAACTGTTTTTT.